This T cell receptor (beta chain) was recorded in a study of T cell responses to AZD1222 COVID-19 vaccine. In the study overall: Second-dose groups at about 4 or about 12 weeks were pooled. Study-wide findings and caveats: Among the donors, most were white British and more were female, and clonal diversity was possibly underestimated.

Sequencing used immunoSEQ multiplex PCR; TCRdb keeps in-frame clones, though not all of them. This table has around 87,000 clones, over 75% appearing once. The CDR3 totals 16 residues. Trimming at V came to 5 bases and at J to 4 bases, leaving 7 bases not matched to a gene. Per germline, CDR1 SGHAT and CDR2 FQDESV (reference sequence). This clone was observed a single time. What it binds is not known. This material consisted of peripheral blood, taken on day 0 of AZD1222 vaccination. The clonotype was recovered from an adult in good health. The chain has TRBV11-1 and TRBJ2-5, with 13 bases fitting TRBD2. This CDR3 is CASSPDRLAGGETQYF. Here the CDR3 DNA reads TGTGCCAGCAGCCCAGACCGACTAGCGGGAGGAGAGACCCAGTACTTC.